This is a list of T cell receptor beta chains from one sample in a study of blood T cell repertoires in COVID-19. TCRdb's copy holds only in-frame clones and misses some; the assay was immunoSEQ multiplex PCR. The sample shows 20,000 to 30,000 clones, 85% to 90% of them seen only once. Sequencing was carried out using peripheral blood. These receptors originate from a woman older than 75 with acute or convalescent COVID-19. The CDR3 runs from the conserved cysteine through the conserved F or W. D genes are given only for firm matches. Size tells how often a clone was seen (once, few, many) or the class of an expanded clone, and some rows leave it out.

V: TRBV5-1; length: 16; J: TRBJ2-7; size: -; D: -; CDR3: CASSLAPGGGGYEQYF; DNA: TGCGCCAGCAGCTTGGCCCCCGGCGGGGGCGGCTACGAGCAGTACTTC
V: TRBV10-3; length: 15; J: TRBJ1-6; size: -; D: TRBD1; CDR3: CAISERGDSSSPLHF; DNA: TGTGCCATCAGTGAGAGGGGGGACAGTAGTTCACCCCTCCACTTT
V: TRBV16; length: 15; J: TRBJ1-3; size: -; D: -; CDR3: CASSQSGGSGNTIYF; DNA: TGTGCCAGCAGCCAATCGGGAGGCTCTGGAAACACCATATATTTT
V: TRBV5-1; length: 16; J: TRBJ2-3; size: -; D: TRBD2; CDR3: CASSPGLAGSTDTQYF; DNA: TGCGCCAGCAGCCCCGGACTAGCGGGAAGCACAGATACGCAGTATTTT
V: TRBV9; length: 19; J: TRBJ2-5; size: -; D: TRBD2; CDR3: CASSQGGLAGGGYQETQYF; DNA: TGTGCCAGCAGTCAGGGGGGACTAGCGGGAGGAGGGTACCAAGAGACCCAGTACTTC
V: TRBV13; length: 14; J: TRBJ2-1; size: once; D: -; CDR3: CASSSPTGVNEQFF; DNA: TGTGCCAGCAGCTCCCCAACCGGGGTCAATGAGCAGTTCTTC
V: TRBV5-1; length: 15; J: TRBJ1-4; size: -; D: -; CDR3: CASSLGGQGGEKLFF; DNA: TGCGCCAGCAGCTTGGGCGGCCAGGGAGGAGAAAAACTGTTTTTT
V: TRBV3-1/TRBV3-2; length: 14; J: TRBJ2-3; size: -; D: -; CDR3: CASSPTLSGDTQYF; DNA: TGTGCCAGCAGCCCTACCCTCTCGGGAGATACGCAGTATTTT
V: TRBV2; length: 14; J: TRBJ1-5; size: -; D: TRBD1; CDR3: CASNGQGNGQPQHF; DNA: TGTGCCAGCAACGGACAGGGGAACGGCCAGCCCCAGCATTTT
V: TRBV7-9; length: 12; J: TRBJ1-6; size: -; D: -; CDR3: CASSLSTPPLHF; DNA: TGTGCCAGCAGCTTATCGACTCCACCCCTCCACTTT
V: TRBV12-5; length: 17; J: TRBJ2-1; size: few; D: -; CDR3: CASGLGRGLELANEQFF; DNA: TGTGCTAGTGGTTTGGGAAGGGGTCTCGAATTGGCGAATGAGCAGTTCTTC
V: TRBV7-9; length: 13; J: TRBJ2-1; size: -; D: -; CDR3: CASSPSSYNEQFF; DNA: TGTGCCAGCAGCCCCTCCTCCTACAATGAGCAGTTCTTC
V: TRBV16; length: 14; J: TRBJ1-2; size: -; D: -; CDR3: CASSRQGGTYGYTF; DNA: TGTGCCAGCAGCCGCCAGGGAGGGACATATGGCTACACCTTC
V: TRBV10-3; length: 14; J: TRBJ2-7; size: -; D: -; CDR3: CAISDERATKEQYF; DNA: TGTGCCATCAGTGATGAGCGGGCTACCAAGGAGCAGTACTTC
V: TRBV7-2; length: 15; J: TRBJ1-1; size: -; D: TRBD1; CDR3: CASGRDRNMNTEAFF; DNA: TGTGCCAGCGGAAGGGACAGAAACATGAACACTGAAGCTTTCTTT
V: TRBV7-2; length: 13; J: TRBJ2-5; size: -; D: -; CDR3: CASRAGRREPQYF; DNA: TGTGCCAGCAGAGCGGGCCGTAGGGAGCCCCAGTACTTC
V: TRBV7-9; length: 12; J: TRBJ2-7; size: few; D: -; CDR3: CASSPRGSEQYF; DNA: TGTGCCAGCAGCCCCCGAGGCTCCGAGCAGTACTTC
V: TRBV19; length: 17; J: TRBJ1-4; size: -; D: -; CDR3: CASRRKPGQLINEKLFF; DNA: TGTGCCAGTAGACGCAAACCAGGACAGCTAATTAATGAAAAACTGTTTTTT
V: TRBV7-2; length: 15; J: TRBJ2-4; size: once; D: -; CDR3: CASSPGRGRTNIQYF; DNA: TGTGCCAGCAGCCCCGGGCGGGGGCGAACAAACATTCAGTACTTC
V: TRBV6-5; length: 13; J: TRBJ2-3; size: once; D: -; CDR3: CASNAASTDTQYF; DNA: TGTGCCAGCAATGCGGCTAGCACAGATACGCAGTATTTT
V: TRBV19; length: 13; J: TRBJ1-2; size: -; D: -; CDR3: CATAGEGYYGYTF; DNA: TGTGCCACCGCCGGGGAGGGGTACTATGGCTACACCTTC
V: TRBV15; length: 14; J: TRBJ2-1; size: -; D: TRBD1; CDR3: CATSRDRGLHEQFF; DNA: TGTGCCACCAGCAGAGATAGGGGGCTGCATGAGCAGTTCTTC
V: TRBV2; length: 15; J: TRBJ2-6; size: -; D: -; CDR3: CATSQGLPGANVLTF; DNA: TGTGCCACCAGTCAGGGGCTCCCTGGGGCCAACGTCCTGACTTTC
V: TRBV4-3; length: 15; J: TRBJ2-3; size: -; D: TRBD1; CDR3: CASSHTWTGIDTQYF; DNA: TGCGCCAGCAGCCACACCTGGACAGGGATTGATACGCAGTATTTT
V: TRBV5-6; length: 15; J: TRBJ2-7; size: -; D: -; CDR3: CASSLGQGPFGEQYF; DNA: TGTGCCAGCAGCTTAGGGCAGGGGCCTTTCGGCGAGCAGTACTTC
V: TRBV19; length: 15; J: TRBJ1-2; size: -; D: -; CDR3: CASSTDSGQGPPYTF; DNA: TGTGCCAGTAGTACGGACAGCGGCCAAGGGCCTCCCTACACCTTC
V: TRBV14; length: 13; J: TRBJ1-1; size: -; D: -; CDR3: CASSQDLQGGTFF; DNA: TGTGCCAGCAGCCAAGATCTCCAGGGAGGGACTTTCTTT
V: TRBV7-6; length: 15; J: TRBJ2-5; size: once; D: TRBD2; CDR3: CASSSSPRRGETQYF; DNA: TGTGCCAGCAGTTCTAGCCCGCGGCGGGGGGAGACCCAGTACTTC
V: TRBV11-2; length: 16; J: TRBJ2-2; size: -; D: -; CDR3: CASSSRPGGLTGELFF; DNA: TGTGCCAGCAGCTCCCGACCAGGGGGGTTAACCGGGGAGCTGTTTTTT
V: TRBV11-2; length: 15; J: TRBJ2-5; size: -; D: TRBD2; CDR3: CASSLGLAVRETQYF; DNA: TGTGCCAGCAGCTTAGGACTAGCGGTCCGAGAGACCCAGTACTTC
V: TRBV6-5; length: 14; J: TRBJ2-7; size: few; D: -; CDR3: CASTRRAGNYEQYF; DNA: TGTGCCAGCACAAGACGCGCAGGGAACTACGAGCAGTACTTC
V: TRBV2; length: 15; J: TRBJ2-5; size: -; D: TRBD2; CDR3: CASSEAGGPWETQYF; DNA: TGTGCCAGCAGTGAAGCGGGAGGGCCGTGGGAGACCCAGTACTTC
V: TRBV5-1; length: 14; J: TRBJ2-5; size: -; D: TRBD1; CDR3: CASSFRQGRETQYF; DNA: TGCGCCAGCAGCTTTAGACAGGGAAGAGAGACCCAGTACTTC
V: TRBV29-1; length: 13; J: TRBJ1-3; size: -; D: TRBD1; CDR3: CSVGSGGENTIYF; DNA: TGCAGCGTTGGGTCAGGGGGCGAAAACACCATATATTTT
V: TRBV29-1; length: 13; J: TRBJ1-1; size: -; D: -; CDR3: CSVRRGGNTEAFF; DNA: TGCAGCGTCCGGCGGGGAGGGAACACTGAAGCTTTCTTT
V: TRBV7-9; length: 12; J: TRBJ2-1; size: -; D: TRBD1; CDR3: CASSLDRGQGFF; DNA: TGTGCCAGCAGCTTAGACAGGGGGCAGGGGTTCTTC
V: TRBV9; length: 15; J: TRBJ2-3; size: -; D: -; CDR3: CASSTYHASTDTQYF; DNA: TGTGCCAGCAGCACCTACCATGCCTCCACAGATACGCAGTATTTT
V: TRBV5-6; length: 15; J: TRBJ1-6; size: -; D: -; CDR3: CASSLVGSGNSPLHF; DNA: TGTGCCAGCAGCTTGGTGGGGTCGGGGAATTCACCCCTCCACTTT
V: TRBV2; length: 12; J: TRBJ1-1; size: -; D: TRBD1; CDR3: CARGQGLGEAFF; DNA: TGTGCCAGGGGACAGGGTTTAGGTGAAGCTTTCTTT
V: TRBV6-2/TRBV6-3; length: 16; J: TRBJ2-7; size: -; D: TRBD1; CDR3: CASRYARDRVSYEQYF; DNA: TGTGCCAGCAGATACGCCAGGGACAGGGTTTCCTACGAGCAGTACTTC
V: TRBV10-1; length: 15; J: TRBJ1-4; size: -; D: TRBD1; CDR3: CASRAPGQGDEKLFF; DNA: TGCGCCAGCAGAGCCCCGGGACAGGGGGATGAAAAACTGTTTTTT
V: TRBV9; length: 15; J: TRBJ2-6; size: once; D: TRBD1; CDR3: CASSAQGSGANVLTF; DNA: TGTGCCAGCAGCGCACAGGGGTCTGGGGCCAACGTCCTGACTTTC
V: TRBV5-4; length: 15; J: TRBJ1-2; size: -; D: TRBD1; CDR3: CASLDRGLSPYGYTF; DNA: TGTGCCAGCTTGGACAGGGGCCTTTCCCCCTATGGCTACACCTTC
V: TRBV9; length: 15; J: TRBJ1-2; size: -; D: TRBD1; CDR3: CASSKPTGGFGGYTF; DNA: TGTGCCAGCAGTAAACCCACAGGGGGCTTCGGTGGCTACACCTTC
V: TRBV2; length: 16; J: TRBJ1-1; size: -; D: TRBD1; CDR3: CASVGDRGRVNTEAFF; DNA: TGTGCCAGCGTTGGGGACAGGGGGAGAGTGAACACTGAAGCTTTCTTT
V: TRBV2; length: 15; J: TRBJ2-7; size: -; D: TRBD1; CDR3: CASSEARGQGAEQYF; DNA: TGTGCCAGCAGTGAAGCGAGGGGACAGGGGGCAGAGCAGTACTTC
V: TRBV9; length: 15; J: TRBJ1-2; size: few; D: -; CDR3: CASSVVGSHPYGYTF; DNA: TGTGCCAGCAGCGTAGTGGGCAGCCACCCCTATGGCTACACCTTC
V: TRBV20-1; length: 14; J: TRBJ2-1; size: -; D: -; CDR3: CSASLREYGNEQFF; DNA: TGCAGTGCTAGTTTGAGGGAGTACGGCAATGAGCAGTTCTTC
V: TRBV7-7; length: 14; J: TRBJ2-7; size: once; D: -; CDR3: CASSLDGPGDEQYF; DNA: TGTGCTAGCAGCTTAGACGGCCCCGGGGACGAGCAGTACTTC
V: TRBV30; length: 15; J: TRBJ1-1; size: -; D: TRBD1; CDR3: CAWRQGGRMNTEAFF; DNA: TGTGCCTGGAGACAGGGGGGGAGGATGAACACTGAAGCTTTCTTT
V: TRBV7-2; length: 18; J: TRBJ2-3; size: -; D: TRBD2; CDR3: CASSLKASGGLGTDTQYF; DNA: TGTGCCAGCAGCTTAAAGGCTAGCGGGGGGCTAGGCACAGATACGCAGTATTTT
V: TRBV6-5; length: 13; J: TRBJ2-7; size: -; D: -; CDR3: CASSYSRGYEQYF; DNA: TGTGCCAGCAGTTACTCCCGGGGTTACGAGCAGTACTTC
V: TRBV6-2/TRBV6-3; length: 14; J: TRBJ1-2; size: -; D: -; CDR3: CASSYPGTISGYTF; DNA: TGTGCCAGCAGTTACCCGGGGACAATAAGTGGCTACACCTTC